These 2 T cell receptor beta chains came from one sample sequenced in a study of blood T cell repertoires in COVID-19. TCRdb's table, derived via immunoSEQ multiplex PCR, lists solely in-frame clones and lacks some. In the table there are fewer than 200,000 clones, 89% of which are singletons. The sequencing input was peripheral blood. Every receptor here comes from a man between 18 and 35 years old who had recovered from COVID-19.

The gene calls are TRBV9 and TRBJ1-3; 7 bases are a match to TRBD1. CDR1 SGDLS and CDR2 YYNGEE come from the germline V gene. This CDR3 has 17 residues. Trimming at V came to 4 bases and at J to 1 base, leaving 11 bases not matched to a gene. For the CDR3, the DNA is TGTGCCAGCAGCCTTTATCGGGACAGAGCTTCTGGAAACACCATATATTTT. This gives the protein CASSLYRDRASGNTIYF.

The gene calls are TRBV5-1 and TRBJ2-5; 8 bases align to TRBD2. Looked up from germline, CDR1 is SGHRS and CDR2 is YFSETQ. This CDR3 spans 14 amino acids. After removal of 2 bases from V and 5 bases from J, the junction contained 5 bases not matched to a gene. CDR3 region: CASSFIREGETQYF. CDR3 DNA sequence: TGCGCCAGCAGCTTTATCCGGGAGGGGGAGACCCAGTACTTC. Variable domain in full (rest from reference TRBV5-1 and TRBJ2-5): KAGVTQTPRYLIKTRGQQVTLSCSPISGHRSVSWYQQTPGQGLQFLFEYFSETQRNKGNFPGRFSGRQFSNSRSEMNVSTLELGDSALYLCASSFIREGETQYFGPGTRLLVL.